The present entry profiles one T cell receptor beta chain with its context. The antigen this receptor binds is unknown. No base quality values were provided; no much bigger clone lies one nucleotide off. These data are taken from a study of blood T cell repertoires in COVID-19 (dated by TCRdb to 2018 to 2021). In the study overall: Samples from collaborators originated in the United States, Italy and Spain and spanned both the acute and convalescent phases of COVID-19. The material from the prospective study consisted of cDNA or gDNA derived from T cells, B-cell-depleted T cells, or PBMCs. Subjects who had been exposed to COVID-19, were actively infected with it, or had recovered from it provided the deeply sampled blood TCRbeta repertoires that made up the dataset. A freely available public database, intended as a resource for researchers studying the immune response to SARS-CoV-2, is where the repertoires were released. The samples were drawn from the first 160 participants of the ongoing ImmuneRACE study and from 950 to 1,500 subjects provided by 6 global collaborators. A de-identified subject ID, COVID-19 status, age in years and sex were almost always included in the sample metadata. Where HLA class I and class II types were available, the types were taken from metadata supplied by the sample provider, not from assay-based typing.

What the study reported, not specific to this receptor: How much clinical and demographic metadata was included differed by source and by participant, and the metadata was provided uncurated.

Inclusive of the bounding cysteine and phenylalanine, the CDR3 is 13 residues long. Left in the record is the CDR3 DNA by itself, 39 bases read in frame from the first base. The germline V gene yields MNHEY for CDR1 and SVGAGI for CDR2. At the junction V is shortened by 7 bases and J by 0 bases, with 9 bases in between. Each collaborating institution followed its own protocols to collect whole blood in K2EDTA tubes. For TCRbeta analysis, collaborators shipped samples in one of three forms: frozen whole blood, isolated PBMCs, or DNA extracted from either of those sample types. TCRbeta CDR3 regions were amplified from genomic DNA using the immunoSEQ Assay, a bias-controlled multiplex PCR. In the source study's methods: The number of nucleated cells in each sample was estimated from the amplification of reference gene primers within the assay. To quantify the absolute abundance of each unique TCRbeta CDR3 rearrangement, sequence reads were collapsed and filtered. For each sample, productive Simpson clonality was calculated as the square root of Simpson's diversity index over productive rearrangements. Sourced from immuneACCESS, this table was stored by TCRdb with only in-frame sequences that have V and J called. A share of the clones is absent; for the studies checked, an unresolved V gene accounts for under half, and the remainder has no known explanation. The V and J calls and the clone size are those of that table, but D and trimming were determined from the DNA. For this sample there are roughly 250,000 clones; 82% appear just once. The biggest ten clones account for 9.5% to 15% of the sample.

Specimen: peripheral blood. The chain is made from TRBV6-5 and TRBJ1-1; perhaps TRBD1 is the D gene, with 5 bases matching. The sequence was obtained from a woman between 55 and 75 years old with active or convalescent COVID-19. CDR3 protein: CASTGAMNTEAFF. The DNA reads as follows: TGTGCCAGCACTGGGGCCATGAACACTGAAGCTTTCTTT.